These 18 T cell receptor beta chains originate from one sample sequenced in a study of T cell repertoires in cytomegalovirus infection. TCRdb analysed the reads with MiXCR anew, one entry per CDR3 protein. The sample yields about 830,000 distinct CDR3 sequences, approximately 30% seen once. Antigens for these TCRs are unknown. Sequences were derived from cultured CD8+ T cells from PBMCs, sampled from culture after CMV antigen stimulation. All receptors come from a human donor in good health (CMV status not recorded). Some clones in this sample may be carry-over from other donors' samples.

The chain carries TRBV6-5 and TRBJ2-3; 12 bases align to TRBD1. This CDR3 contains 17 residues. Germline trimming cut 2 bases from V and 2 bases from J; bases unmatched to any gene: 5. CDR1 and CDR2 (germline): MNHEY, SVGAGI. CDR3 protein: CASSYIGTGGFTDTQYF. The CDR3 DNA sequence: TGTGCCAGCAGTTACATCGGGACAGGGGGCTTCACAGATACGCAGTATTTT.

This clonotype was picked up many times. V is TRBV19 and J is TRBJ1-1; 8 positions agree with TRBD1. The germline gives CDR1 LNHDA, CDR2 SQIVND (reference sequence). The junction had 1 base not matched to a gene; V was cut back by 3 bases and J by 1 base. This CDR3 is 14 amino acids long. CDR3 loop: CASSIQGANTEAFF. The CDR3 DNA is TGTGCCAGTAGTATCCAGGGGGCGAACACTGAAGCTTTCTTT.

Only a few counts were recorded for this clonotype. This may come from a read error, since a much larger clone is one base off. The chain recombines TRBV7-2 with TRBJ1-3, with D possibly matching TRBD1 (6 bases). The CDR3 consists of 17 residues. Germline V gene lookup returns CDR1 SGHTA and CDR2 FQGNSA. The V and J ends lost 5 bases and 2 bases respectively, with 19 bases between them. The DNA for the CDR3 is TGTGCCAGCAGCGATGGGGGGGCCACACTAACTGGAAACACCATATATTTT. Its protein is CASSDGGATLTGNTIYF.

This clonotype was detected only a few times. V is TRBV6-1 and J is TRBJ2-4, with D perhaps assigned TRBD1 or TRBD2 (7 bases each). V was trimmed by 6 bases and J by 8 bases, leaving 17 bases between them. Germline CDR1 and CDR2: MNHNS and SASEGT. The CDR3 loop spans 14 amino acids. CDR3 DNA sequence: TGTGCCAGCAGGAGAGGACAGGCGGGGGACATTCAGTACTTC. Translated: CASRRGQAGDIQYF.

The V gene is TRBV29-1, the J gene TRBJ2-4; the D gene is possibly TRBD1 (6 bases). Germline CDR1 and CDR2: SQVTM and ANQGSEA. The CDR3 is 13 amino acids. Trimming shortened V by 4 bases and J by 2 bases, and 9 bases separated the two germline ends. The chain's CDR3 is CSVAGDSKNIQYF. In DNA, the CDR3 is TGCAGCGTTGCAGGGGATTCCAAAAACATTCAGTACTTC. The whole variable domain, remainder taken from reference TRBV29-1 and TRBJ2-4, is SAVISQKPSRDICQRGTSLTIQCQVDSQVTMMFWYRQQPGQSLTLIATANQGSEATYESGFVIDKFPISRPNLTFSTLTVSNMSPEDSSIYLCSVAGDSKNIQYFGAGTRLSVL.

The J gene is TRBJ1-1, the V gene TRBV6-5; 8 bases agree with TRBD1. Germline assignment: CDR1 MNHEY and CDR2 SVGAGI. V was clipped by 5 bases and J by 3 bases; unmatched bases: 5. CDR3 length: 14 amino acids. CDR3 sequence reads: CASSETGGYTEAFF. The CDR3 DNA follows: TGTGCCAGCAGTGAAACAGGGGGTTACACTGAAGCTTTCTTT.

There are many counts of this clonotype. The chain combines TRBV12-3 or TRBV12-4 with TRBJ2-5; D unresolved. Trimming stripped 6 bases from V and 4 bases from J, with 6 bases between. CDR3 length: 11 amino acids. DNA of the CDR3: TGTGCCAGCAGCTGGGGAGAGACCCAGTACTTC. It specifies CASSWGETQYF.

Comment on this clonotype: This could be a read error, since a much larger clone is one nucleotide away. V is TRBV14 and J is TRBJ2-1; 9 bases map to TRBD2. With V trimmed by 8 bases and J by 2 bases, 1 base remained unmatched. The CDR3 covers 13 residues. Germline-derived CDR1 and CDR2 are SGHDN and FVKESK. CDR3 nucleotides: TGTGCCAGCGGCGGGGGGGCCTACAATGAGCAGTTCTTC. As protein: CASGGGAYNEQFF. The complete variable domain, with remaining parts taken from reference TRBV14 and TRBJ2-1, reads EAGVTQFPSHSVIEKGQTVTLRCDPISGHDNLYWYRRVMGKEIKFLLHFVKESKQDESGMPNNRFLAERTGGTYSTLKVQPAELEDSGVYFCASGGGAYNEQFFGPGTRLTVL.

This clonotype was counted between two and nine times. The J gene is TRBJ1-5, the V gene TRBV6-6; D is undetermined. Germline loops: CDR1 MNHNY, CDR2 SVGAGI (reference sequence). CDR3 length: 14 amino acids. Trimming removed 0 bases from V and 5 bases from J, with 8 bases in between. The DNA of the CDR3 is TGTGCCAGCAGTTACTCAGAACGGTATCAGCCCCAGCATTTT. Translation: CASSYSERYQPQHF.

V usage is TRBV7-2 and J usage is TRBJ2-2; a possible D gene is TRBD1 (5 bases). Germline lookup yields CDR1 SGHTA and CDR2 FQGNSA. Trimming left V 0 bases short and J 2 bases short, with 7 bases between. The CDR3 has 15 amino acids. CDR3 DNA sequence: TGTGCCAGCAGCTTAGCGGGGCATAACACCGGGGAGCTGTTTTTT. It encodes CASSLAGHNTGELFF.

In its sample, this clonotype was seen once. The gene calls are TRBV20-1 and TRBJ2-4; TRBD1 might be the D (7 bases). The V end lost 2 bases, the J end lost 6 bases, and 32 bases lay between the germline ends. Germline CDR1 and CDR2: DFQATT and SNEGSKA (reference sequence). The CDR3 loop spans 20 amino acids. CDR3: CSARKFRDSTPPRSGNIQYF. CDR3 coding DNA: TGCAGTGCTAGAAAATTCCGGGACAGTACTCCACCCCGTAGCGGAAACATTCAGTACTTC.

This clonotype was counted a few times. This chain uses TRBV6-6 with TRBJ2-5; 7 bases are a match to TRBD1. Per germline, CDR1 MNHNY and CDR2 SVGAGI (reference sequence). V shed 10 bases, J shed 0 bases, and the junction held 8 bases outside the gene matches. This CDR3 is built from 14 residues. The CDR3 loop is CATSGQSHQETQYF. Here the CDR3 DNA reads TGTGCCACATCGGGACAGTCCCACCAAGAGACCCAGTACTTC.

This clonotype was detected ten times or more. This rearrangement joins TRBV7-6 to TRBJ1-2; perhaps TRBD1 as D (6 bases). Germline V gene lookup returns CDR1 SGHVS and CDR2 FNYEAQ. The length of the CDR3 is 15 residues. V gave up 6 bases and J gave up 0 bases, with 14 bases separating them. This CDR3 reads CASSRQEISNYGYTF. Here the CDR3 DNA reads TGTGCCAGCAGTCGACAGGAAATTTCTAACTATGGCTACACCTTC.

This clonotype was detected only a few times. The chain uses TRBV7-9 and TRBJ1-2; tentatively, D is TRBD1 (5 bases). CDR1 is SEHNR and CDR2 is FQNEAQ in the germline V gene (reference sequence). Between the trimmed V and J ends, which lost 5 bases and 8 bases, there was a span of 15 bases. The CDR3 is 13 amino acids. CDR3: CASSVPGPRGYTF. The CDR3 region has the DNA TGTGCCAGCAGCGTTCCGGGACCCAGAGGCTACACCTTC. The variable domain in full, completed from reference TRBV7-9 and TRBJ1-2, reads DTGVSQNPRHKITKRGQNVTFRCDPISEHNRLYWYRQTLGQGPEFLTYFQNEAQLEKSRLLSDRFSAERPKGSFSTLEIQRTEQGDSAMYLCASSVPGPRGYTFGSGTRLTVV.

This clonotype was recorded a few times. The rearrangement links TRBV13 to TRBJ2-1; TRBD1 matches at 12 bases. The CDR3 runs to 15 residues. Germline CDR1 PRHDT, CDR2 FYEKMQ (reference sequence). The trim removed 4 bases at V and 8 bases at J, leaving 6 bases unmatched. CDR3 sequence: CASSSGTGGGYEQFF. DNA of the CDR3: TGTGCCAGCAGCTCCGGGACAGGGGGCGGGTATGAGCAGTTCTTC.

This clonotype was seen a handful of times. The rearrangement joins TRBV11-2 to TRBJ2-7, with D possibly being TRBD1 (5 bases). The ends were cut back, 7 bases at V and 1 base at J, with 8 bases in the middle. The CDR3 has 12 residues. Germline V gene sequence: CDR1 SGHAT, CDR2 FQNNGV. In DNA, the CDR3 is TGTGCCAGCACCCCAGGGTCCTACGAGCAGTACGTC. It yields the protein CASTPGSYEQYV.

This clonotype has just a few counts. The V call is TRBV6-1, the J call TRBJ2-7; maybe TRBD2 (6 bases). The germline V gene has CDR1 MNHNS and CDR2 SASEGT. V lost 6 bases, J lost 4 bases, and 13 bases lay in between. This CDR3 has 13 residues. The CDR3 nucleotides read TGTGCCAGCAGATCCAGCGGGCCGTACGAGCAGTACTTC. Residues: CASRSSGPYEQYF.

This clonotype was observed a few times. The chain links TRBV19 to TRBJ2-3; D possibly uses TRBD1 or TRBD2 (5 bases each). Trimming left V 0 bases short and J 3 bases short, with 13 bases between. Per germline, CDR1 LNHDA and CDR2 SQIVND (reference sequence). The CDR3 is 16 amino acids. The CDR3 sequence is CASSIDLGDATDTQYF. As DNA, the CDR3 is TGTGCCAGTAGTATAGATCTGGGGGACGCAACAGATACGCAGTATTTT.